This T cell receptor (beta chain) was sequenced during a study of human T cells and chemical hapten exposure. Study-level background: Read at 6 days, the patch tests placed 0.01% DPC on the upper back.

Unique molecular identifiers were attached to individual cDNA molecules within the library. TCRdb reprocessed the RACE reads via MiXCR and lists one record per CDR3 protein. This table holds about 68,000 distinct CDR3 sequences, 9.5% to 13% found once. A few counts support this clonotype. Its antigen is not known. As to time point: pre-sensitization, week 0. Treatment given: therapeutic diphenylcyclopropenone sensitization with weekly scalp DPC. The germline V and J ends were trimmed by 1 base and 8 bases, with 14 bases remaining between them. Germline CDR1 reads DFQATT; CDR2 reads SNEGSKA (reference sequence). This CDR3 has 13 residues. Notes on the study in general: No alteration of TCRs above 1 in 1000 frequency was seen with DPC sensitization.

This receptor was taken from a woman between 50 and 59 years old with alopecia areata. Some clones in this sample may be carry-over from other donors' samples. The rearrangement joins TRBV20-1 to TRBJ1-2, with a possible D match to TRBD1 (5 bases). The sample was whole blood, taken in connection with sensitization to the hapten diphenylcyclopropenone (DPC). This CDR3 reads CSARVPGARGYTF. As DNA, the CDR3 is TGCAGTGCTAGAGTCCCCGGGGCGCGCGGCTACACCTTC.